The 6 T cell receptor beta chains in this list originate from one sample, sequenced in a study of blood T cell repertoires in COVID-19. Profiling relied on immunoSEQ multiplex PCR, and the TCRdb table lists in-frame clones only, not all of them. The table shows hundreds of thousands of clones, with 85% to 90% occurring only once. Sequencing used peripheral blood. These receptors all stem from a woman younger than 45 with COVID-19, enrolled during active disease.

This sequence joins TRBV7-9 and TRBJ2-1; 8 nucleotides agree with TRBD1. Per the germline V gene, CDR1 is SEHNR and CDR2 is FQNEAQ (reference sequence). This CDR3 region has 16 residues. V shed 4 bases, J shed 8 bases, and the junction held 13 bases outside the gene matches. Written as DNA, the CDR3 is TGTGCCAGCAGCTCCGGTCCCTCGGACAGGGTTGATGAGCAGTTCTTC. Residues: CASSSGPSDRVDEQFF. Filled out from reference TRBV7-9 and TRBJ2-1, the complete variable domain reads DTGVSQNPRHKITKRGQNVTFRCDPISEHNRLYWYRQTLGQGPEFLTYFQNEAQLEKSRLLSDRFSAERPKGSFSTLEIQRTEQGDSAMYLCASSSGPSDRVDEQFFGPGTRLTVL.

The CDR3 DNA is TGTGCCAGTAGTATCGACGGGTTGAACACTGAAGCTTTCTTT. Translating gives CASSIDGLNTEAFF. The rearrangement links TRBV19 to TRBJ1-1; D gene unclear. Germline CDR1 LNHDA, CDR2 SQIVND (reference sequence). The CDR3 sequence is 14 residues long. The V end was cut by 3 bases, the J end by 0 bases, with 8 bases between.

This chain links TRBV24-1 with TRBJ1-4; possible D gene TRBD1, 5 bases. The CDR3 runs 13 residues. V was cut by 7 bases and J by 6 bases, with 11 bases left in between. The V gene's germline CDR1 is KGHDR and CDR2 SFDVKD. This CDR3 is CATRAGVDEKLFF. The CDR3 coding sequence is TGTGCCACCAGGGCGGGGGTCGATGAAAAACTGTTTTTT.

The V and J genes are TRBV19 and TRBJ1-2; a possible D gene is TRBD1 (5 bases). The CDR3 totals 14 residues. Germline V gives CDR1 LNHDA, CDR2 SQIVND (reference sequence). Trimming pared 6 bases from V and 4 bases from J, leaving 15 bases between. CDR3 DNA: TGTGCCAGTAGCAAAACACAGGCCCCCTATGGCTACACCTTC. Translated: CASSKTQAPYGYTF.

Worth noting for this clone: This specimen includes other DNA sequences encoding the same CDR3. The chain uses TRBV3-1 (or the pseudogene TRBV3-2) and TRBJ2-5, with D possibly TRBD2 on 6 matching bases. Looked up from germline, CDR1 is LGHDT and CDR2 is YNNKEL (reference sequence). V was trimmed by 3 bases and J by 0 bases, leaving 8 bases between them. The CDR3 is made up of 14 amino acids. The CDR3 nucleotides are TGTGCCAGCAGCCAGGGGGGAAACCAAGAGACCCAGTACTTC. It codes for CASSQGGNQETQYF.

The V and J genes are TRBV28 and TRBJ2-5; 10 nucleotides match TRBD2. The V segment lost 3 bases and the J segment 0 bases; nucleotides outside the gene matches: 10. This CDR3 has 18 amino acids. Per germline, CDR1 MDHEN and CDR2 SYDVKM. DNA for the CDR3: TGTGCCAGCAGTTTCCCCCCTCCACTAGCGGGGTACCAAGAGACCCAGTACTTC. Residues: CASSFPPPLAGYQETQYF.